The entry below gives a single TCR beta chain sequence along with its context. The CDR3 loop spans 20 amino acids. Germline V gene lookup returns CDR1 SGHTA and CDR2 FQGTGA. Trimming stripped 0 bases from V and 2 bases from J, with 23 bases between. Generated by immunoSEQ multiplex PCR, the TCRdb table keeps only in-frame clones and is missing some. The sample consists of roughly 310,000 clones, 88% of them appearing once. These data come from a study of blood T cell repertoires in COVID-19. The chain links TRBV7-3 to TRBJ1-5; possibly TRBD1 for D (6 bases). The TCR comes from a woman between 50 and 59 years old with active or convalescent COVID-19. Sequenced material: peripheral blood. The CDR3 bases are TGTGCCAGCAGCTTAACCCCCGGGACACGACGCACTTGTGGCAATCAGCCCCAGCATTTT. The encoded protein is CASSLTPGTRRTCGNQPQHF.